Given below is one T cell receptor beta chain in context. This entry comes from a study of blood T cell repertoires in COVID-19. Some clones are missing from TCRdb's copy, which holds only in-frame ones; the method was immunoSEQ multiplex PCR. The sample carries approximately 170,000 clones, around 85% recorded once. The V and J ends lost 2 bases and 3 bases respectively, with 21 bases between them. The length of the CDR3 is 17 residues. Germline CDR1 SGHRS, CDR2 YFSETQ. The rearrangement joins TRBV5-1 to TRBJ2-7; TRBD2 might be the D (6 bases). The source is a woman in her fifties or sixties with COVID-19, enrolled during active disease. Input material: peripheral blood. CDR3 loop: CASSFDRGVAAGYEQYF. The DNA of the CDR3 is TGCGCCAGCAGCTTTGATCGGGGCGTAGCGGCCGGCTACGAGCAGTACTTC.